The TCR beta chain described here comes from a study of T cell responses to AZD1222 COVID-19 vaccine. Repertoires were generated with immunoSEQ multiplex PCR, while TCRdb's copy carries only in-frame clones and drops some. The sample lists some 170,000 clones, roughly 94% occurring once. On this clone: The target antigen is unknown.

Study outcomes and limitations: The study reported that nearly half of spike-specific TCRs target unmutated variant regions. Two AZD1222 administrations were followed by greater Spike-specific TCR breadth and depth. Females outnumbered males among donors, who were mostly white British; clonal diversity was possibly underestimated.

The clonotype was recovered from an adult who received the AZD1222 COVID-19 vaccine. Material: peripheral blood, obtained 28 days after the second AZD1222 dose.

CDR3 bases: TGCGCCAGCAGCATCCTGAAGGCCCGGGAGGGCAATCAGCCCCAGCATTTT. Encoded protein: CASSILKAREGNQPQHF. The chain recombines TRBV5-1 with TRBJ1-5, with D unresolved. V was cut by 4 bases and J by 2 bases, with 19 bases left in between. Germline lookup yields CDR1 SGHRS and CDR2 YFSETQ. This CDR3 has 17 residues.